The 13 T cell receptor beta chains given below trace back to one sample, sequenced in a study of shared clonotypes between healthy human individuals. TCRdb's table, derived via immunoSEQ multiplex PCR, lists solely in-frame clones and lacks some. The table lists more than 2 million clones, roughly 94% of them singletons. Sequenced sample: naive CD4+ T cells sorted from blood. Subset denoted: CD45RA+ positively selected. The origin of the receptors is a man aged 18 to 29 in good health.

The V and J genes are TRBV19 and TRBJ2-3; 10 nucleotides agree with TRBD1. The CDR3 contains 15 residues. CDR1 and CDR2 (germline): LNHDA, SQIVND (reference sequence). V lost 3 bases to trimming and J lost 7 bases; unmatched junction nucleotides: 7. The CDR3 DNA sequence: TGTGCCAGTAGTATTTCGGGACAGGGGAGATATACGCAGTATTTT. Protein sequence: CASSISGQGRYTQYF.

The chain uses TRBV6-1 and TRBJ2-7, with TRBD2 matching 10 bases. The trim removed 7 bases at V and 3 bases at J, leaving 9 bases unmatched. This CDR3 contains 15 residues. CDR1 MNHNS and CDR2 SASEGT come from the germline V gene. The CDR3 coding sequence is TGTGCCAGCAAATTTCTAGCGGGGGAAAACTACGAGCAGTACTTC. The encoded protein is CASKFLAGENYEQYF.

This clone has a single count. This chain uses TRBV6-1 with TRBJ2-1; 10 nucleotides match TRBD2. The CDR3 runs to 19 residues. CDR1 and CDR2 (germline): MNHNS, SASEGT. V lost 4 bases to trimming and J lost 0 bases; unmatched junction nucleotides: 12. The CDR3 DNA sequence: TGTGCCAGCAGTGTCGGACTAGCGGCTATGAGAAGCTCCTACAATGAGCAGTTCTTC. It encodes CASSVGLAAMRSSYNEQFF.

The chain couples TRBV19 to TRBJ2-5; D might be TRBD1 (5 bases). Between the trimmed V and J ends, which lost 4 bases and 5 bases, there was a span of 14 bases. Germline V gene lookup returns CDR1 LNHDA and CDR2 SQIVND (reference sequence). This CDR3 comprises 14 residues. DNA of the CDR3: TGTGCCAGTAGTAGGGGCCGGTTCGGGGAGACCCAGTACTTC. This gives the protein CASSRGRFGETQYF.

The rearrangement links TRBV10-3 to TRBJ2-7; maybe TRBD1 (6 bases). This CDR3 is 14 amino acids long. Germline V CDR1 and CDR2: ENHRY, SYGVKD. V was cut by 10 bases and J by 0 bases, with 16 bases left in between. The CDR3 region is CATTVRTDSYEQYF. CDR3 sequence (DNA): TGTGCCACCACGGTGCGGACAGACTCCTACGAGCAGTACTTC.

The chain uses TRBV5-1 and TRBJ2-1; TRBD1 matches 8 bases. CDR1 and CDR2 from the germline V gene are SGHRS and YFSETQ. V was clipped by 0 bases and J by 8 bases; unmatched bases: 10. The CDR3 runs 16 residues. CDR3 sequence reads: CASSLAATGEMHEQFF. As DNA, the CDR3 is TGCGCCAGCAGCTTGGCCGCGACAGGGGAGATGCATGAGCAGTTCTTC.

The chain links TRBV5-4 to TRBJ2-5; the match to TRBD1 covers 9 bases. Germline trimming cut 3 bases from V and 1 base from J; bases unmatched to any gene: 1. The CDR3 consists of 14 residues. Germline V gene lookup returns CDR1 SGHNT and CDR2 YYREEE (reference sequence). The CDR3 bases are TGTGCCAGCAGCTCACAGGGGGCCCAAGAGACCCAGTACTTC. This codes for CASSSQGAQETQYF.

Note on this clone: This sample includes further DNA sequences coding for the same CDR3. V is TRBV6-5 and J is TRBJ2-5; the D is unclear. V shed 2 bases and J shed 0 bases, with 4 bases lying between them. Germline CDR1 is MNHEY and CDR2 is SVGAGI. The CDR3 has 13 residues. The CDR3 nucleotides are TGTGCCAGCAGTTACCAATACCAAGAGACCCAGTACTTC. Translation: CASSYQYQETQYF.

This clone was seen once. Other DNA variants within this sample encode the same CDR3. The chain combines TRBV19 with TRBJ1-1; D unclear. Trimming left V 6 bases short and J 4 bases short, with 6 bases between. Germline V lookup: CDR1 LNHDA, CDR2 SQIVND (reference sequence). The CDR3 length is 11 residues. The CDR3 loop reads CASSHGTEAFF. The CDR3, as DNA: TGTGCCAGTAGCCACGGCACTGAAGCTTTCTTT.

CDR3 nucleotides: TGTGCCAGCAGCCCCACAGCGGGACTAGCCTACGAGCAGTACTTC. This translates into CASSPTAGLAYEQYF. The chain employs TRBV5-4 and TRBJ2-7, with 8 bases identical to TRBD2. The CDR3 is 15 residues long. CDR1 is SGHNT, CDR2 YYREEE, per germline (reference sequence). V was pared by 4 bases and J by 2 bases, with 8 bases of the junction left unmatched.

A word on this clone: Other DNA sequences in this sample translate to the same CDR3. The rearrangement joins TRBV5-4 to TRBJ2-5; D uncertain. The CDR3 length is 11 residues. V was cut by 2 bases and J by 4 bases, with 3 bases left in between. Germline V gives CDR1 SGHNT, CDR2 YYREEE (reference sequence). The CDR3 region has the DNA TGTGCCAGCAGCTTCTCAGAGACCCAGTACTTC. This translates into CASSFSETQYF.

Comment on this clone: Other DNA variants within this sample encode the same CDR3. The chain employs TRBV5-1 and TRBJ2-7; TRBD1 aligns across 8 bases. Germline trimming cut 0 bases from V and 6 bases from J; bases unmatched to any gene: 5. CDR1 SGHRS and CDR2 YFSETQ come from the germline V gene. There are 14 residues in the CDR3. The CDR3 DNA reads as TGCGCCAGCAGCTTGGGGACAGGGCGGAGCGAGCAGTACTTC. Protein sequence: CASSLGTGRSEQYF.

This rearrangement joins TRBV28 to TRBJ2-2; the D is unclear. Germline values: CDR1 MDHEN, CDR2 SYDVKM. Trimming shortened V by 3 bases and J by 5 bases, and 19 bases separated the two germline ends. This CDR3 is built from 17 residues. CDR3 region: CASSLARGFGVTGELFF. Here the CDR3 DNA reads TGTGCCAGCAGTTTGGCCAGAGGTTTTGGGGTTACCGGGGAGCTGTTTTTT.